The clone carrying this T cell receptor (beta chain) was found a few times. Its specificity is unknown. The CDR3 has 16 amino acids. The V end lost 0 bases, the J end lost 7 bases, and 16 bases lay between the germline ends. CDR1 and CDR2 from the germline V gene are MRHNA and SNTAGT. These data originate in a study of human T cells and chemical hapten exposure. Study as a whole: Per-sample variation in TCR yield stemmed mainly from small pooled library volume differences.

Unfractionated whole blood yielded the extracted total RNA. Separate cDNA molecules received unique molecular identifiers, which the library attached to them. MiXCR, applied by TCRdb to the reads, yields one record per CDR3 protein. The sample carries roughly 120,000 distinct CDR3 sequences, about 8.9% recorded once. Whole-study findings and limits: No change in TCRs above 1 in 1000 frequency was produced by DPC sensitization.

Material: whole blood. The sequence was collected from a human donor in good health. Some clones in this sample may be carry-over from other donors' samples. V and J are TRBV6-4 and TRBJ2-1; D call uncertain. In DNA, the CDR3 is TGTGCCAGCAGTGACTCTTTCGAGTACCAGCCAAATGAGCAGTTCTTC. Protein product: CASSDSFEYQPNEQFF.